One sample yielded the 3 T cell receptor beta chains listed below, sequenced in a study of control samples from healthy donors and cancer patients. Clones were sequenced by immunoSEQ multiplex PCR, and TCRdb holds only the in-frame ones, with some missing. In the table there are some 210,000 clones, about 89% of which are singletons. Sequencing input: blood. Receptors were obtained from a man aged 25 to 40 in good health.

This sequence joins TRBV6-1 and TRBJ1-5; D not certain. CDR3 length: 13 residues. V gave up 1 base and J gave up 8 bases, with 9 bases separating them. Germline CDR1 and CDR2: MNHNS and SASEGT. The CDR3 DNA reads as TGTGCCAGCAGTGAAGGCTTTGGGAAGCCCCAGCATTTT. This encodes CASSEGFGKPQHF.

The CDR3 region has the DNA TGCGCCAGCACAGAAGTCCTCTCTACTGGGGAGCTGTTTTTT. Amino acids: CASTEVLSTGELFF. The chain joins TRBV5-1 to TRBJ2-2; D is unresolved. The CDR3 length is 14 residues. Trimming cost V 6 bases and J 8 bases, with 17 bases left between them. CDR1 and CDR2 (germline): SGHRS, YFSETQ.

The chain joins TRBV3-1 (or the pseudogene TRBV3-2) to TRBJ2-2; a weak D match, TRBD2 (6 bases). This CDR3 contains 14 residues. Germline V gene sequence: CDR1 LGHDT, CDR2 YNNKEL (reference sequence). V gave up 1 base and J gave up 5 bases, with 8 bases separating them. CDR3 DNA: TGTGCCAGCAGCCAAGGGGCGGGAACCGGGGAGCTGTTTTTT. Its protein product is CASSQGAGTGELFF.